The present entry profiles one TCR beta chain with its context. The germline V and J ends were trimmed by 7 bases and 1 base, with 10 bases remaining between them. This CDR3 is built from 13 residues. Looked up from germline, CDR1 is MNHEY and CDR2 is SMNVEV (reference sequence). The sample is drawn from a study of control samples from healthy donors and cancer patients. Generated by immunoSEQ multiplex PCR, the TCRdb table keeps only in-frame clones and is missing some. Of some 49,000 clones listed, around 85% are singletons. The rearrangement joins TRBV27 to TRBJ1-1; D is ambiguous. The sequencing input was PBMCs. This clonotype was sampled from a woman in her forties or fifties with lung cancer. The CDR3 DNA sequence: TGTGCCAGCACCCGGACCAAGAACACTGAAGCTTTCTTT. Protein sequence: CASTRTKNTEAFF.